This T cell receptor beta chain derives from a study of blood T cell repertoires in COVID-19. In the study overall: The samples span acute and convalescent COVID-19 from the United States, Italy and Spain.

Per the germline V gene, CDR1 is LNHDA and CDR2 is SQIVND (reference sequence). The CDR3 loop spans 15 amino acids. Trimming shortened V by 3 bases and J by 1 base, and 12 bases separated the two germline ends. In the original analysis: By means of reference gene primer amplification, nucleated cell counts were estimated. TCRdb's copy holds only in-frame clones and misses some; the assay was immunoSEQ multiplex PCR. The DNA gave D and trimming, while V, J and clone size come from that table. The table shows some 220,000 clones, with roughly four fifths occurring only once. The sequence derives from a woman in her sixties or seventies with acute or convalescent COVID-19. This chain joins TRBV19 and TRBJ1-1, with D possibly matching TRBD1 (6 bases). Sequencing input: peripheral blood. For the CDR3, the DNA is TGTGCCAGTAGTATGGGGACACTAAGGAACACTGAAGCTTTCTTT. Translating it yields CASSMGTLRNTEAFF.